This T cell receptor (beta chain) was recorded in a study of blood T cell repertoires in COVID-19. Between the trimmed V and J ends, which lost 0 bases and 8 bases, there was a span of 12 bases. In germline, CDR1 is SGHRS, CDR2 YFSETQ. The CDR3 totals 14 residues. Profiling relied on immunoSEQ multiplex PCR, and the TCRdb table lists in-frame clones only, not all of them. Seen here are under 200,000 clones, 85% to 90% observed once, and the top ten hold over 2%. Specimen: peripheral blood. The chain carries TRBV5-1 and TRBJ1-3; unclear D gene. The TCR originated in a woman at least 80 years old with COVID-19, enrolled during active disease. The CDR3 sequence: CASSLGAPVDTIYF. DNA for the CDR3: TGCGCCAGCAGCTTGGGGGCTCCGGTCGACACCATATATTTT.